Described below is a single TCR beta chain sequence and its context. Its antigen remains unidentified. This sample was taken from a study of post-analysis software for immune sequencing data. Looking at the study overall: Secondary progressive, relapsing-remitting and progressive-relapsing multiple sclerosis were among the included disease courses.

The library was made from cDNA and included unique molecular identifiers. Yield was roughly 500,000 cDNA molecules from about 0.94 to 9.7 million T cells. TCRdb called the PCR reads again in MiXCR, with one record for every CDR3 protein. The data hold fewer than 850,000 distinct CDR3 sequences, with 30% observed a single time. Findings and limits, study-wide: Multiple sclerosis was associated with a significant reduction in normalized Chao1 diversity relative to controls. Under F measure analysis, samples from one preparation batch co-clustered strongly.

The specimen sequenced was blood. This clonotype was sampled from a girl aged 5-17 years with multiple sclerosis.

CDR3 coding DNA: TGCAGTGCTGACAGAGTTCCAACTAATGAAAAACTGTTTTTT. This gives the protein CSADRVPTNEKLFF. The chain couples TRBV20-1 to TRBJ1-4, with D perhaps TRBD1 (5 bases). CDR1 is DFQATT, CDR2 SNEGSKA, per germline (reference sequence). The CDR3 is 14 amino acids. V was cut by 5 bases and J by 0 bases, with 10 bases left in between.